What follows are 23 T cell receptor beta chains derived from one specimen sequenced in a study of monozygotic twins with inflammatory bowel disease. TCRdb re-called the 5' RACE reads; every CDR3 protein appears as one record, without DNA. The listing contains roughly 300,000 distinct CDR3 sequences. Material for sequencing was blood. These receptors originate from a human donor with ulcerative colitis or Crohn's disease, or a healthy co-twin of an affected twin (not recorded which).

The chain joins TRBV20-1 to TRBJ2-3; TCRdb designates TRBD1, a call that cannot be tested without DNA. Germline CDR1 DFQATT, CDR2 SNEGSKA (reference sequence). This CDR3 is built from 12 residues. The CDR3 here is CSPTPGPDTQYF.

This chain links TRBV5-1 with TRBJ1-2; without DNA, the TCRdb call of TRBD1 cannot be checked. The CDR3 sequence is 13 residues long. CDR1 is SGHRS and CDR2 is YFSETQ in the germline V gene. The CDR3 loop reads CASSVRDRNGYTF.

The chain carries TRBV7-2 and TRBJ2-1; TCRdb proposes TRBD1, but this gene call is untestable without DNA. Germline V gene lookup returns CDR1 SGHTA and CDR2 FQGNSA. This CDR3 comprises 13 residues. The CDR3 reads CASSTSPRETVFF.

V is TRBV6-5 and J is TRBJ2-6. The CDR3 has 12 amino acids. Germline values: CDR1 MNHEY, CDR2 SVGAGI. CDR3 protein: CASRRGANVLTF.

This chain joins TRBV29-1 and TRBJ2-1; TCRdb names TRBD1, which stays unverified in the absence of DNA. This CDR3 region has 11 residues. Germline-derived CDR1 and CDR2 are SQVTM and ANQGSEA. The CDR3 reads CSVEGGNEQLF.

The rearrangement joins TRBV6-1 to TRBJ2-7; absent DNA, TCRdb's TRBD2 call cannot be checked. Germline V gene lookup returns CDR1 MNHNS and CDR2 SASEGT. The CDR3 sequence is 17 residues long. The CDR3 sequence: CASSETNVAGISYEQYF.

The rearrangement joins TRBV12-3 or TRBV12-4 to TRBJ2-1. This CDR3 comprises 13 residues. CDR3 in amino acids: CASSSTRYNEQFF.

This chain uses TRBV24-1 with TRBJ1-3. CDR1 is KGHDR and CDR2 is SFDVKD in the germline V gene. The CDR3 has 13 residues. The CDR3 reads CATSGSSGNTIYF.

The rearrangement links TRBV28 to TRBJ2-1. CDR3 length: 11 amino acids. Germline V lookup: CDR1 MDHEN, CDR2 SYDVKM. The CDR3 here is CATQGTDEQFF.

The rearrangement uses TRBV9 and TRBJ2-7; without DNA, the TCRdb call of TRBD2 cannot be checked. CDR1 and CDR2 from the germline V gene are SGDLS and YYNGEE. CDR3 length equals 13 residues. CDR3 residues: CASSINSGGEQYF.

V is TRBV24-1 and J is TRBJ2-3; TCRdb lists TRBD2, though no DNA is available to test this call. This CDR3 contains 11 residues. In germline, CDR1 is KGHDR, CDR2 SFDVKD. CDR3 protein: CATSDPATQYF.

The chain uses TRBV5-1 and TRBJ2-3. The CDR3 runs to 16 residues. The germline V gene encodes CDR1 SGHRS and CDR2 YFSETQ. CDR3 loop: CASSLAPRTSTDTQYF.

The rearrangement links TRBV10-3 to TRBJ2-1; TCRdb outputs TRBD2, but without DNA this stays unchecked. From germline, CDR1 is ENHRY and CDR2 SYGVKD. The CDR3 covers 14 residues. The CDR3 here is CAISVREGINEQFF.

The J gene is TRBJ1-2, the V gene TRBV10-3. CDR3 length: 13 amino acids. Per the germline V gene, CDR1 is ENHRY and CDR2 is SYGVKD. The CDR3 here is CAISEQTSYGYTF.

V gene TRBV12-3 or TRBV12-4 combines with J gene TRBJ2-7. This CDR3 has 14 residues. CDR3 in amino acids: CASSDIRGIHEQYF.

The chain combines TRBV11-2 with TRBJ2-5; TCRdb selects TRBD2, and the lack of DNA leaves this call unchecked. CDR1 and CDR2 from the germline V gene are SGHAT and FQNNGV. The CDR3 loop spans 14 amino acids. The CDR3 protein is CASSSEAGSETQYF.

The chain carries TRBV7-8 and TRBJ2-1; no DNA is available, so the TRBD1 call from TCRdb remains unchecked. The CDR3 has 16 amino acids. The germline CDR1 and CDR2 sequences are SGHVS and FQNEAQ. CDR3 amino acids: CASSRVGQGGHNEQFF.

The gene calls are TRBV12-3 or TRBV12-4 and TRBJ2-7; TCRdb selects TRBD1, and the lack of DNA leaves this call unchecked. CDR3 length: 14 residues. The CDR3: CASSLSLLLPEQYF.

This rearrangement joins TRBV5-1 to TRBJ2-7. Germline CDR1 SGHRS, CDR2 YFSETQ. This CDR3 contains 12 residues. Here the CDR3 reads CASSLEGNEQYF. The full variable domain, rest sourced from reference TRBV5-1 and TRBJ2-7, is KAGVTQTPRYLIKTRGQQVTLSCSPISGHRSVSWYQQTPGQGLQFLFEYFSETQRNKGNFPGRFSGRQFSNSRSEMNVSTLELGDSALYLCASSLEGNEQYFGPGTRLTVT.

This chain connects TRBV5-1 to TRBJ2-5; there is no DNA to check the TCRdb D call of TRBD1. Germline assignment: CDR1 SGHRS and CDR2 YFSETQ. The CDR3 sequence is 14 residues long. CDR3 region: CASSLSNPGETQYF.

The V call is TRBV6-1, the J call TRBJ1-5; there is no DNA to check the TCRdb D call of TRBD1. This CDR3 is built from 19 residues. Germline loops: CDR1 MNHNS, CDR2 SASEGT. CDR3 sequence: CASSEEKLLRDRGNQPQHF.

The genes are TRBV10-3 and TRBJ2-3. The length of the CDR3 is 15 residues. CDR1 and CDR2 (germline): ENHRY, SYGVKD. The CDR3 spells CAISESSGFTDTQYF.

The V and J genes are TRBV10-1 and TRBJ2-2. This CDR3 has 14 amino acids. The germline CDR1 and CDR2 sequences are WNHNN and SYGVQD (reference sequence). CDR3 loop: CASRIGQNARELFF.